This T cell receptor beta chain originates from a study of radiotherapy plus CTLA-4 blockade in lung cancer. Some clones are missing from TCRdb's copy, which holds only in-frame ones; the method was immunoSEQ multiplex PCR. Among over 80,000 clones listed, about 88% were seen once. The origin of this receptor is a human donor with non-small cell lung cancer that progressed on radiotherapy plus ipilimumab. Sequencing used peripheral blood, obtained from a patient treated with radiotherapy plus ipilimumab.

The chain's CDR3 is CASSVAGQDEQYF. The CDR3 DNA reads TGTGCCAGCAGCGTAGCAGGACAGGACGAGCAGTACTTC. The genes are TRBV9 and TRBJ2-7, with 7 bases aligning to TRBD1. Germline CDR1 SGDLS, CDR2 YYNGEE. V shed 0 bases and J 5 bases; nucleotides not matched to a gene: 2. This CDR3 contains 13 residues.